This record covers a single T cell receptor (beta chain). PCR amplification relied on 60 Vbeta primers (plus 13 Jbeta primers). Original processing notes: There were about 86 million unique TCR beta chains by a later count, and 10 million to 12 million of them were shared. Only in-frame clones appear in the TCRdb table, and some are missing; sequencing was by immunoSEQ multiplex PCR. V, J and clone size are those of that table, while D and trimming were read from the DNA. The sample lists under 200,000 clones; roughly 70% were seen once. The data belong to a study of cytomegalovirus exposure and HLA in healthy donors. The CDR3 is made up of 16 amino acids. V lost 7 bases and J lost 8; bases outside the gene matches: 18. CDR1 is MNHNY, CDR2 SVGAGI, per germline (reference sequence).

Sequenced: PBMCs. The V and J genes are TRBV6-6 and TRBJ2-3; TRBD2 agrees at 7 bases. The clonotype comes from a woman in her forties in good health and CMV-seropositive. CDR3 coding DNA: TGTGCCAGCATCGGACTGGTGCTAGCGGCTTCTGGTACGCAGTATTTT. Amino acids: CASIGLVLAASGTQYF.